This record covers a single T cell receptor (beta chain). Per the original methods: Reference gene primer amplification in the assay estimated nucleated cell counts. Method: immunoSEQ multiplex PCR; TCRdb's copy keeps in-frame clones and lacks some. For V, J and clone size, that table is used; D and trimming come from the DNA. The data show 80,000 to 100,000 clones, with 80% to 85% seen just once and roughly 15% held by the top ten. The V gene lost 0 bases and the J gene lost 0 bases, with 14 bases spanning the gap. Germline values: CDR1 LGHDT, CDR2 YNNKEL (reference sequence). The CDR3 extends over 17 amino acids. The sample is drawn from a study of blood T cell repertoires in COVID-19. Study at large: In each case, the material was cDNA or gDNA derived from T cells, B-cell-depleted T cells, or PBMCs.

Specimen: peripheral blood. The chain couples TRBV3-1 (or the pseudogene TRBV3-2) to TRBJ1-2; D is uncertain. This receptor was identified in a woman older than 75 with active or convalescent COVID-19. The CDR3 bases are TGTGCCAGCAGCCAAGAACCCCGGCTGAGGTCTAACTATGGCTACACCTTC. This gives the protein CASSQEPRLRSNYGYTF.